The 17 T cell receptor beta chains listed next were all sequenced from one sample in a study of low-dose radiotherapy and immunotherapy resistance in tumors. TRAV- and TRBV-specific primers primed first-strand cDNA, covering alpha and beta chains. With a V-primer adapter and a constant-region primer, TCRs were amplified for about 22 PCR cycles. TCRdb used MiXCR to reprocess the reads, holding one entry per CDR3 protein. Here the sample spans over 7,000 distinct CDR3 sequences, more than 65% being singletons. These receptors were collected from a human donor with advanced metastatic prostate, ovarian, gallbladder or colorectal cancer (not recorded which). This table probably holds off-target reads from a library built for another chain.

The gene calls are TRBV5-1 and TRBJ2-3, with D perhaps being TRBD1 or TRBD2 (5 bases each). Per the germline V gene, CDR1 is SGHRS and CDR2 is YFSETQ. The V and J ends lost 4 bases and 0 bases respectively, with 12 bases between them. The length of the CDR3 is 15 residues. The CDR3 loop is CASSGRDGSTDTQYF. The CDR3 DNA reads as TGCGCCAGCAGCGGCCGGGACGGGAGCACAGATACGCAGTATTTT.

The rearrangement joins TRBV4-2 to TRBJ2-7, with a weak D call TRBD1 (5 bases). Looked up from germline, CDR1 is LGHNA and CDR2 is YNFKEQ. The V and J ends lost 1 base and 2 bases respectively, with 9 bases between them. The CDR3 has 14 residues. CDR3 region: CASSQASGPYEQYF. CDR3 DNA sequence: TGTGCCAGCAGCCAAGCGTCAGGGCCCTACGAGCAGTACTTC.

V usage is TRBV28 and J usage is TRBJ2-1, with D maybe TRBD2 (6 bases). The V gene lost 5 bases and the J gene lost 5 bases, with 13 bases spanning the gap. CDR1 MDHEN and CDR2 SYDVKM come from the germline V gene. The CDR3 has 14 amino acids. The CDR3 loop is CASSTPRLDNEQFF. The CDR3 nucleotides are TGTGCCAGCAGTACACCCCGACTAGACAATGAGCAGTTCTTC.

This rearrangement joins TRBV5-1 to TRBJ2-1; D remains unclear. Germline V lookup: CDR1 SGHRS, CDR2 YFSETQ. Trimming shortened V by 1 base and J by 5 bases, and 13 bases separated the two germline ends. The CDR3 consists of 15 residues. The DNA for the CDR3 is TGCGCCAGCAGCTTGTTATCCGCTTTCAACAATGAGCAGTTCTTC. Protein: CASSLLSAFNNEQFF.

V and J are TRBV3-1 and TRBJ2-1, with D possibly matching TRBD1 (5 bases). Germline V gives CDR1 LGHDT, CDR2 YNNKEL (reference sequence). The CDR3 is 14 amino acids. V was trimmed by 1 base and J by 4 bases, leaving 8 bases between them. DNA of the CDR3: TGTGCCAGCAGCCAAGGACAGACTTACAATGAGCAGTTCTTC. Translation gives CASSQGQTYNEQFF.

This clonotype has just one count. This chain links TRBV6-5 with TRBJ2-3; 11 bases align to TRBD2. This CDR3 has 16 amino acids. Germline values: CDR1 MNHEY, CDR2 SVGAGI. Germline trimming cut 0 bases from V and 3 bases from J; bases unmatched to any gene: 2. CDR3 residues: CASSYSASGGTDTQYF. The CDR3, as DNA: TGTGCCAGCAGTTACTCCGCTAGCGGGGGGACAGATACGCAGTATTTT.

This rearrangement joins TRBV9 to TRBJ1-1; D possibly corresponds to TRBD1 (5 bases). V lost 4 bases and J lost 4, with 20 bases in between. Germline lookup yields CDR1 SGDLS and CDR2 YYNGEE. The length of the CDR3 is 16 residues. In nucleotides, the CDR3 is TGTGCCAGCAGCCGTATCGCAGGGCACGTAGGCACTGAAGCTTTCTTT. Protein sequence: CASSRIAGHVGTEAFF.

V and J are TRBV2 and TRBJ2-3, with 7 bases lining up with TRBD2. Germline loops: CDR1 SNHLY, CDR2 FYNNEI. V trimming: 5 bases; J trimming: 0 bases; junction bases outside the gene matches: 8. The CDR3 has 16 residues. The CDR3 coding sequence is TGTGCCAGCAGTCAGGGACTAACCACTAGCACAGATACGCAGTATTTT. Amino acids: CASSQGLTTSTDTQYF. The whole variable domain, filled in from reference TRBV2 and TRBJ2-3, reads EPEVTQTPSHQVTQMGQEVILRCVPISNHLYFYWYRQILGQKVEFLVSFYNNEISEKSEIFDDQFSVERPDGSNFTLKIRSTKLEDSAMYFCASSQGLTTSTDTQYFGPGTRLTVL.

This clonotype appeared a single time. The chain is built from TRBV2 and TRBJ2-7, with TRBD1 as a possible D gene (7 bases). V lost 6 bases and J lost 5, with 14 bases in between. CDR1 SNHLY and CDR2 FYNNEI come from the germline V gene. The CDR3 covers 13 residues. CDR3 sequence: CASRAGQPHEQYF. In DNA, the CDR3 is TGTGCCAGCAGGGCGGGACAGCCCCACGAGCAGTACTTC.

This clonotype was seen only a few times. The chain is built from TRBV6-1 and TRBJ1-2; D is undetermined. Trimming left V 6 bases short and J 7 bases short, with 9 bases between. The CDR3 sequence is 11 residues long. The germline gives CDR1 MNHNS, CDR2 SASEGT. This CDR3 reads CASSAGSGYTF. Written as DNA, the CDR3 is TGTGCCAGCAGCGCGGGGTCTGGCTACACCTTC.

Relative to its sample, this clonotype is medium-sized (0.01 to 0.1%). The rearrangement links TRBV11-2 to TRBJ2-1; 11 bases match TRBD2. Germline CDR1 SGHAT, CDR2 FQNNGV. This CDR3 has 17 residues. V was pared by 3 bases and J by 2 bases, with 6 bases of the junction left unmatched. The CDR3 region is CASSLTSGVVPYNEQFF. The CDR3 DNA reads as TGTGCCAGCAGCTTGACTAGCGGGGTTGTTCCCTACAATGAGCAGTTCTTC.

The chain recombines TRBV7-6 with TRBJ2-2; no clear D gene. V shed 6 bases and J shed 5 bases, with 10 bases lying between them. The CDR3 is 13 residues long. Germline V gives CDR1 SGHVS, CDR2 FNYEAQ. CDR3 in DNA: TGTGCCAGCAGTGCTATGGGTACCGGGGAGCTGTTTTTT. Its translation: CASSAMGTGELFF.

CDR3 DNA sequence: TGTGCCAGCGTCTTCAGGCGGGACACTGAAGCTTTCTTT. Amino acids: CASVFRRDTEAFF. The chain combines TRBV12-3 or TRBV12-4 with TRBJ1-1; D unresolved. The CDR3 runs to 13 residues. Trimming removed 8 bases at V and 3 bases at J, with 13 bases between.

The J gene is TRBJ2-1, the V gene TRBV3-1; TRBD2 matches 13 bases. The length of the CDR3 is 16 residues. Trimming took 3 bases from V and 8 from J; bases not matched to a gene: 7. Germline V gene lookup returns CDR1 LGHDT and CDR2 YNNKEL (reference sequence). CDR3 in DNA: TGTGCCAGCAGCCAGATTACTAGCGGGAGGGCCTATGAGCAGTTCTTC. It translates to CASSQITSGRAYEQFF.

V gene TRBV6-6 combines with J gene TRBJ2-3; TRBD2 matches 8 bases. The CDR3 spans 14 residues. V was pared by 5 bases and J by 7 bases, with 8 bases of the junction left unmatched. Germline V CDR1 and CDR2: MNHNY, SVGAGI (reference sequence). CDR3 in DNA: TGTGCCAGCAGTACCCGGGGACTAGAACATACGCAGTATTTT. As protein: CASSTRGLEHTQYF.

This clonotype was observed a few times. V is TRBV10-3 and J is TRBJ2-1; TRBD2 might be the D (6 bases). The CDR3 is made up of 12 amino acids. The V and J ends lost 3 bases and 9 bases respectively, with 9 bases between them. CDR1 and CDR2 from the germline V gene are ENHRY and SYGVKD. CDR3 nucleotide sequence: TGTGCCATCAGTGACACTAGCATTGAGCAGTTCTTC. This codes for CAISDTSIEQFF.

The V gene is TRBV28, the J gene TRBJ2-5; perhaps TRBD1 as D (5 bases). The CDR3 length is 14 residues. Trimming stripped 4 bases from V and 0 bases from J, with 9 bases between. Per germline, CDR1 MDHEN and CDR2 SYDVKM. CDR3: CASSSTAYQETQYF. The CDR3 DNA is TGTGCCAGCAGTTCGACAGCGTACCAAGAGACCCAGTACTTC.